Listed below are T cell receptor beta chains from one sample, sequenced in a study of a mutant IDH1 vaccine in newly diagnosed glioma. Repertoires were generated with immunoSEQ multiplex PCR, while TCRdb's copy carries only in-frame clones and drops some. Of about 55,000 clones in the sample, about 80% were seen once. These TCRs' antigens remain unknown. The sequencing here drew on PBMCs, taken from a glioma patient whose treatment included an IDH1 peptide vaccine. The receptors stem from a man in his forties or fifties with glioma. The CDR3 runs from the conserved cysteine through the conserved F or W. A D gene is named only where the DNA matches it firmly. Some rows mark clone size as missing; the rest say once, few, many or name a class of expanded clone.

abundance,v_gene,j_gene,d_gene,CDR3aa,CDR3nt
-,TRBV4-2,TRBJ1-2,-,CASSREGGPQGYGYTF,TGTGCCAGCAGCCGGGAGGGCGGGCCCCAAGGCTATGGCTACACCTTC
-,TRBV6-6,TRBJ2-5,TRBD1,CASSGQQGAGETQYF,TGTGCCAGCAGTGGACAACAGGGGGCAGGGGAGACCCAGTACTTC
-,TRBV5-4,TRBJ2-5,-,CASSLDGRARGETQYF,TGTGCCAGCAGCTTGGATGGCAGGGCTAGGGGGGAGACCCAGTACTTC
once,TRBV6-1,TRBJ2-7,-,CASSAGVPNSYEQYF,TGTGCCAGCAGTGCGGGGGTCCCTAATAGCTACGAGCAGTACTTC
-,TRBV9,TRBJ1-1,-,CASSPHHF,TGTGCCAGCAGCCCGCACCACTTT
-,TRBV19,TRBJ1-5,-,CASSILSGATDNQPQHF,TGTGCCAGTAGTATTCTGTCAGGGGCGACAGACAATCAGCCCCAGCATTTT
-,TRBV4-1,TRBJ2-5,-,CASSQVYGTETQYF,TGCGCCAGCAGCCAAGTTTATGGTACCGAGACCCAGTACTTC
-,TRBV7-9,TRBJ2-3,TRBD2,CASSLGTSGTDTQYF,TGTGCCAGCAGCCTCGGGACTAGCGGAACAGATACGCAGTATTTT
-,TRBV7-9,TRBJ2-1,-,CASSLVESYNEQFF,TGTGCCAGCAGCTTAGTGGAGTCCTACAATGAGCAGTTCTTC
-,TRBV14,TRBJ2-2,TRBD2,CASSQHSGANTGELFF,TGTGCCAGCAGCCAACATAGCGGGGCGAACACCGGGGAGCTGTTTTTT
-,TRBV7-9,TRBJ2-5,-,CASSRETQYF,TGTGCCAGCAGCCGAGAGACCCAGTACTTC
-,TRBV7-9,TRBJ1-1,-,CASTKEGGANTEAFF,TGTGCCAGCACCAAAGAGGGGGGGGCGAACACTGAAGCTTTCTTT
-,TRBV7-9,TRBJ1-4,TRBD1,CASSFGGGHEKLFF,TGTGCCAGCAGCTTTGGAGGGGGCCATGAAAAACTGTTTTTT
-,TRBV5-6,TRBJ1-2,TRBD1,CASSLSRQGDGYTF,TGTGCCAGCAGCTTGTCCCGACAGGGTGATGGCTACACCTTC
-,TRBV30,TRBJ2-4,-,CAWSPPHLDTNIQYF,TGTGCCTGGAGTCCGCCTCACCTAGATACAAACATTCAGTACTTC
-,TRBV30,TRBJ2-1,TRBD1,CAWRTGDNEQFF,TGTGCCTGGAGGACAGGGGACAATGAGCAGTTCTTC
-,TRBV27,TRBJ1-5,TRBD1,CASSRDRGNNQPQHF,TGTGCCAGCAGTCGGGACAGGGGGAACAATCAGCCCCAGCATTTT
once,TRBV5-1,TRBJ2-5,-,CASSLMSTQETQYF,TGCGCCAGCAGCTTGATGTCTACCCAAGAGACCCAGTACTTC
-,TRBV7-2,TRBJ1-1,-,CASSSLADTEAFF,TGTGCCAGCAGCTCATTGGCGGACACTGAAGCTTTCTTT
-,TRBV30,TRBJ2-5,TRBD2,CAWRASGFHWETQYF,TGTGCCTGGAGGGCTAGCGGTTTCCACTGGGAGACCCAGTACTTC
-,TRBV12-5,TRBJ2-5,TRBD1,CASGLTPSRTGYDQETQYF,TGTGCTAGTGGTTTGACCCCCTCGCGGACAGGCTACGACCAAGAGACCCAGTACTTC
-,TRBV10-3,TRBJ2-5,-,CAISESETQYF,TGTGCCATCAGTGAGTCGGAGACCCAGTACTTC
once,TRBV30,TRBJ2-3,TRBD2,CAWSSLADSTDTQYF,TGTGCCTGGAGTTCACTAGCGGATAGCACAGATACGCAGTATTTT
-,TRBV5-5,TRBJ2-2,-,CASSETWNTGELFF,TGTGCCAGCAGCGAAACCTGGAACACCGGGGAGCTGTTTTTT
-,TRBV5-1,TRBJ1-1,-,CASSLGGVNEAFF,TGCGCCAGCAGCTTGGGGGGAGTCAATGAAGCTTTCTTT
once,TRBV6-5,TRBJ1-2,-,CASSYSGQLYYGYTF,TGTGCCAGCAGTTACTCTGGGCAGCTATACTATGGCTACACCTTC
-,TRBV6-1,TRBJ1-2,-,CASSERQGLDGYTF,TGTGCCAGCAGTGAAAGGCAGGGATTGGATGGCTACACCTTC
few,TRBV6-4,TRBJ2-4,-,CASSPKDAKNIQYF,TGTGCCAGCAGTCCCAAGGATGCCAAAAACATTCAGTACTTC
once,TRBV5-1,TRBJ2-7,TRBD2,CASSSTSGGPREQYF,TGCGCCAGCAGCTCGACTAGCGGGGGGCCCCGCGAGCAGTACTTC
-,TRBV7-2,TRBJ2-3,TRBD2,CASSPPRGGIRTDTQYF,TGTGCCAGCAGCCCCCCGCGGGGGGGAATCCGCACAGATACGCAGTATTTT
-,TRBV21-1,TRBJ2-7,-,CASSKTGAGGAYEQYF,TGTGCCAGCAGCAAAACCGGGGCCGGAGGGGCCTACGAGCAGTACTTC
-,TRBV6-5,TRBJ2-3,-,CASSYSSMGATDTQYF,TGTGCCAGCAGTTACTCCTCGATGGGGGCCACAGATACGCAGTATTTT
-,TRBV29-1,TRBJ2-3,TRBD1,CSVDQGQGFGADTQYF,TGCAGCGTTGATCAGGGACAGGGGTTCGGCGCGGATACGCAGTATTTT
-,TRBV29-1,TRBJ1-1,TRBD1,CSVDTGGNTEAFF,TGCAGCGTTGATACAGGGGGAAACACTGAAGCTTTCTTT
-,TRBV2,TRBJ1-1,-,CASQRTSMNTEAFF,TGTGCCAGCCAAAGGACAAGCATGAACACTGAAGCTTTCTTT
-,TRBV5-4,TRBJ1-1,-,CASSLAENTEAFF,TGTGCCAGCAGCTTGGCAGAGAACACTGAAGCTTTCTTT
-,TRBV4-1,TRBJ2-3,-,CASSGDSTDTQYF,TGCGCCAGCAGCGGGGACAGCACAGATACGCAGTATTTT
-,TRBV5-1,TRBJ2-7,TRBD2,CASSLGGLVVYEQYF,TGCGCCAGCAGCTTGGGGGGACTAGTCGTTTACGAGCAGTACTTC
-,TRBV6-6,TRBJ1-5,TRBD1,CASKTGVGNQPQHF,TGTGCCAGCAAAACAGGGGTGGGCAATCAGCCCCAGCATTTT
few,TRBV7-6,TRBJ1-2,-,CASSLESQGMYGYTF,TGTGCCAGCAGCTTAGAGTCGCAGGGGATGTATGGCTACACCTTC
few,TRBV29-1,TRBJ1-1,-,CSVERDLGTEAFF,TGCAGCGTTGAGAGGGATTTAGGCACTGAAGCTTTCTTT
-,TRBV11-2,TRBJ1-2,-,CASSLGEFGYGYTF,TGTGCCAGCAGCTTAGGGGAATTTGGGTATGGCTACACCTTC
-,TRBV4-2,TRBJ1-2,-,CASSPAWGEQYGYTF,TGTGCCAGCAGCCCAGCATGGGGGGAGCAGTATGGCTACACCTTC
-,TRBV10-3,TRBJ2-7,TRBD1,CAISGTGDSYEQYF,TGTGCCATCAGTGGTACAGGGGATTCCTACGAGCAGTACTTC
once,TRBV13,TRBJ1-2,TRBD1,CASSLAGQGHGYTF,TGTGCCAGCAGCTTGGCCGGACAGGGACATGGCTACACCTTC
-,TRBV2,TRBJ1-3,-,CASSERGSNSGNTIYF,TGTGCCAGCAGTGAACGGGGCAGCAACTCTGGAAACACCATATATTTT
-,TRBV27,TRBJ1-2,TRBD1,CASSLFPGQGDYGYTF,TGTGCCAGCAGTTTATTTCCGGGACAGGGGGACTATGGCTACACCTTC
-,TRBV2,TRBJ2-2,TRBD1,CASSKRTGDTGELFF,TGTGCCAGCAGTAAAAGGACAGGGGACACCGGGGAGCTGTTTTTT
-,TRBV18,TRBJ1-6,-,CASSPAGDNSPLHF,TGTGCCAGCTCACCAGCCGGGGATAATTCACCCCTCCACTTT
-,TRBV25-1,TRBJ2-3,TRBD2,CASSPWVGAGGGDTQYF,TGTGCCAGCAGCCCATGGGTGGGAGCGGGGGGCGGGGATACGCAGTATTTT
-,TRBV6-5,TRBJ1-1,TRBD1,CASSLGTGGTEAFF,TGTGCCAGCAGTTTGGGGACAGGGGGCACTGAAGCTTTCTTT
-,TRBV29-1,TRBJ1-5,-,CTRMRRTPPPQHF,TGCACCCGGATGCGGCGAACCCCCCCGCCCCAGCATTTT
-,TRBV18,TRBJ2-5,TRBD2,CASSPPGTTQETQYF,TGTGCCAGCTCACCGCCCGGGACTACGCAAGAGACCCAGTACTTC
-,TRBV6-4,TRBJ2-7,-,CASTGPGGPGVEQYF,TGTGCCAGCACGGGACCCGGGGGGCCGGGGGTCGAGCAGTACTTC
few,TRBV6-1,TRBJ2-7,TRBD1,CASSEAQGDAYEQYF,TGTGCCAGCAGTGAAGCGCAGGGGGATGCCTACGAGCAGTACTTC
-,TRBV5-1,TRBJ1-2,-,CASSLGGQAEVYGYTF,TGCGCCAGCAGCTTGGGTGGCCAGGCTGAGGTCTATGGCTACACCTTC
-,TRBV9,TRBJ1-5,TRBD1,CASGLGQPHQPQHF,TGTGCCAGCGGATTGGGACAGCCTCATCAGCCCCAGCATTTT